The sample holds one count of the clone carrying this T cell receptor beta chain. Across about two dozen US areas, participants ranged in age from about 18 to 100 years. Clones were read by immunoSEQ multiplex PCR, and TCRdb kept only the in-frame ones, dropping some. The table has about 270,000 clones, roughly 90% seen once; the top ten hold roughly 2%. Unmatched junction bases numbered 2, after V lost 4 bases and J lost 6 bases. Germline assignment: CDR1 SGHRS and CDR2 YFSETQ. The CDR3 is 13 residues long. The data originate from a study of blood T cell repertoires in COVID-19. The chain carries TRBV5-1 and TRBJ2-2; 8 bases are shared with TRBD1. The clonotype was recovered from a woman aged 40 to 50 with acute COVID-19. The sample comprised PBMCs or T cells enriched from blood (not recorded which). The CDR3 bases are TGCGCCAGCAGCGAACAGGGGGCCGGGGAGCTGTTTTTT. This gives the protein CASSEQGAGELFF.